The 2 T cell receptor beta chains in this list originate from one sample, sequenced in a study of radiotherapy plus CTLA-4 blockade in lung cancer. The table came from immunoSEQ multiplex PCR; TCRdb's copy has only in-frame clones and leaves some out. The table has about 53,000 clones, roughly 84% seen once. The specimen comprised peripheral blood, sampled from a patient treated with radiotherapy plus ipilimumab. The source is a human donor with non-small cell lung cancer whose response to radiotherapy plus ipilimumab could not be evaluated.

The CDR3 loop reads CALKAYGYNYGYTF. The DNA of the CDR3 is TGTGCCCTAAAAGCTTACGGGTATAACTATGGCTACACCTTC. The gene calls are TRBV7-2 and TRBJ1-2; D gene ambiguous. Per the germline V gene, CDR1 is SGHTA and CDR2 is FQGNSA. V lost 11 bases and J 1 base, leaving 17 bases between the germline ends. This CDR3 has 14 residues.

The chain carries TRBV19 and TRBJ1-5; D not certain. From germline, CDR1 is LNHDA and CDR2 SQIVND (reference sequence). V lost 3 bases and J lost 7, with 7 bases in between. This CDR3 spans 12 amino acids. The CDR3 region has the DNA TGTGCCAGTAGTATCGGAGCCCAGCCCCAGCATTTT. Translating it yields CASSIGAQPQHF. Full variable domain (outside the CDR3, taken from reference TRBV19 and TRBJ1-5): DGGITQSPKYLFRKEGQNVTLSCEQNLNHDAMYWYRQDPGQGLRLIYYSQIVNDFQKGDIAEGYSVSREKKESFPLTVTSAQKNPTAFYLCASSIGAQPQHFGDGTRLSIL.